This T cell receptor (beta chain) stems from a study of shared clonotypes between healthy human individuals (dated by TCRdb to the early 2020s). About the full investigation: A few men and a couple of women, aged 18 to 49 years, made up the cohort. For each donor, CD4 naive and CD4 memory were each given three plates, CD8 naive was given two plates, and CD8 memory was given one plate. To estimate repertoire size and how much clonotypes are shared between individuals, the study performed deep sequencing of blood TCR repertoires from a few healthy adults. To increase sequencing depth and limit assay-specific biases, TCR repertoire library preparation and sequencing were carried out by different laboratories using diverse techniques. Per donor, leukapheresis produced somewhere between about 0.9 and 9.5 billion PBMCs.

TCR CDR3 regions were amplified from genomic DNA by multiplex PCR using the deep immunoSEQ assay. For each cell subset, the extracted genomic DNA was distributed evenly across all wells of several immunoSEQ 96-well plates, and each plate served as one replicate. For sorted subsets, 200 to 250 ng of genomic DNA, equivalent to roughly 30,000 T cell genomes, went into each replicate PCR. Purified libraries were quantified with a Qubit 3.0 fluorometer, sized on a Bioanalyzer 2100, and re-quantified with the KAPA Library Quantification kit. A separate single-read 150-cycle Illumina NextSeq 550 flow cell was used to sequence each immunoSEQ 96-well plate. The source study handled its data this way. Because the immunoSEQ output held only junctional sequences and lacked quality scores, the filtering could not match the filtering applied to full-length reads. To assign V/J genes and CDR3, sequences were annotated against IMGT germline references using PyIR, a Python wrapper for IgBLAST v1.9. Reads were filtered out if the reads had weak V/J assignments (E-value above 1e-6), no CDR3, stop codons, out-of-frame junctions, or ambiguous translated residues. V3J clonotypes were defined as sequences sharing an identical inferred V gene, J gene, and CDR3 amino acid sequence. Percentage overlap between repertoires was calculated by dividing the number of shared unique clonotypes by the size of the smaller repertoire. RTK rarefaction, the Chao1 estimator, and Recon v2.1 estimates of unobserved clonotypes were used to assess repertoire richness. Generation probabilities for all TCRbeta clonotypes obtained by the gDNA method from several donors were computed using OLGA. The clones in this table, taken by TCRdb from immuneACCESS, are in-frame only. Not every clone is retained; where verified, under half of the shortfall comes from an unresolved V gene, and the cause of the rest is unknown. V and J calls and clone size are as listed in that table; D and trimming were resolved from the DNA. Within this sample are 650,000 to 800,000 clones, with about 91% of them counted one time only. The ten largest clones capture more than 20% of the sample.

This clone was counted only a few times. There is no known antigen for this receptor. No much larger clone is present one base from it, and per-base qualities are unavailable. CD8 naive samples were CD45RO-negative cells positively selected for CCR7, giving a CD45RA+CCR7+ population that excluded TemRA cells. The donors were healthy, HIV-negative adults with no recently reported acute infections or vaccinations. Only Caucasian adults living in Nashville, Tennessee, USA were represented among the donors. After blood collection by leukapheresis, PBMCs were isolated using Ficoll-Histopaque density gradient centrifugation and then cryopreserved in the vapor phase of liquid nitrogen. Purity and quantity of every magnetically sorted T cell population were checked by analytical flow cytometry. From each sorted fraction, genomic DNA was isolated and quantified by UV absorbance on a Nanodrop 2000c. According to the germline V gene, CDR1 reads MNHEY and CDR2 reads SVGAGI. Trimming removed 2 bases from V and 6 bases from J, leaving 14 bases between the germline ends. Spanning cysteine to phenylalanine, the CDR3 consists of 14 amino acids. Only the CDR3 part of the read is kept: 42 bases, read in frame from the first base.

General findings and caveats noted by the study authors: Naive subsets generally had larger estimated clonotype richness than memory subsets. Based on pairwise subsampling, the degree of clonotype sharing among donors was expected to be affected by sequencing depth. Roughly 5.2% of naive CD4, 3.5% of naive CD8, about 2.1% of memory CD4, and around 0.4% of memory CD8 clonotypes were shared across a handful of donors. Even with the large sequencing depth, rarefaction of the sorted-subset datasets indicated that sequencing was incomplete. Compared with non-shared clonotypes, the clonotypes found in all four sorted-subset donors had higher generation probabilities. Sampling was restricted to blood, and TCR repertoires in tissue are likely to differ from TCR repertoires in blood. Because the study included a small number of donors, the genetic and exposure-history diversity represented was limited.

The chain couples TRBV6-5 to TRBJ2-7; the D gene remains uncertain. The sequence was obtained from a man under 40 in good health. Sequences were obtained from naive CD8+ T cells sorted from blood. Explained via the paper, the cell subset or site label denotes: CD45RA+CCR7+. The nucleotide sequence is given as TGTGCCAGCAGTTACAACGTGGATCTCGGCGAGCAGTACTTC. It codes for CASSYNVDLGEQYF.